This TCR beta chain was identified during a study of cytomegalovirus exposure and HLA in healthy donors (dated by TCRdb to between 2016 and 2019). In the study overall: In an earlier analysis of approximately 640 of the donors, 276 Gb of sequence data and approximately 120 million unique TCR beta sequences from about 179 million T cells were reported. To study patterns of TCR occurrence, a later analysis re-analyzed previously published TCR beta repertoires from 650 to 750 donors and added high-resolution HLA genotyping. Along with the roughly 670-subject first cohort, a separate validation cohort of over a hundred different subjects was used. An early release that covered fewer than 750 HLA-typed donors contained around 300 gigabases of sequencing data and 80 million or so unique TCR sequences. Across 300 to 500 genotyped donors of the cohort, an average of roughly 200,000 unique TCR beta nucleotide sequences per donor were sequenced, and roughly 20% of those sequences were non-productive. The genetic ancestry cluster associated with self-reported Caucasian donors included roughly 84% of the approximately 400 genotyped donors. Rather than using new phenotypic data, the later analysis identified candidate immune exposures from TCR beta sequences and from how often those sequences occurred across donors. High-throughput TCR immunosequencing, statistical association of individual TCRs with disease status, and machine learning were combined to predict cytomegalovirus infection status. Typing coverage varied by locus: about 620-630 donors for A, B, C, DRB1 and DQB1; some 520 for DQA1; about 600 for DPA1; around 490 for DPB1. Donor age, sex, ethnicity and CMV serostatus were collected together with the repertoire data. Because of strong linkage in the cohort, roughly five DR-DQ haplotypes were treated as single units for association and clustering. All discovery cohort repertoires had been generated on a single sequencing platform. The study was designed to test whether signatures of past pathogen exposure could be identified by cataloging public T cell receptors. The study profiled the T cell repertoires of under 850 subjects by immunosequencing and related them to cytomegalovirus serostatus. In a later genetic analysis, genome-wide SNP genotypes for 398 of the 666 donors were used, and that subset was treated as a discovery cohort. Both class I and class II loci were covered by HLA typing, at four-digit resolution. In an earlier analysis of 550 to 700 of the donors, high-throughput TCR beta sequencing was used to judge whether each TCR beta V gene segment behaved as functional or pseudogenic.

CDR1 and CDR2, looked up from the germline V gene, are MDHEN and SYDVKM. Including the terminal cysteine and phenylalanine, the CDR3 comprises 13 residues. CDR3 DNA is the only sequence kept; it has 39 bases, read in frame from the first base. Trimming takes 3 bases from V and 9 bases from J, and the germline ends sit 11 bases apart. Libraries were made using the immunoSEQ multiplex PCR assay. A mixture of 60 forward primers for TCR Vbeta segments and 13 reverse primers for TCR Jbeta segments was used in the multiplex PCR. The CDR3 region of rearranged TCR beta genes was amplified from genomic DNA by a multiplex PCR assay. On the Illumina HiSeq System, the amplified TCR beta libraries were sequenced as 87-base-pair reads. As for how the authors treated the data: Across the roughly 700 repertoires, a later analysis counted 80 million or so unique TCR beta chains, about 10 million of which were shared by at least two donors. Raw reads were error-corrected and collapsed into unique sequences with a nearest-neighbor algorithm that merged closely related sequences to remove PCR and sequencing errors. Alignment of CDR3 sequences to IMGT reference sequences was used to assign V, D and J gene segments. Each retained sequence needed at least a six-nucleotide match to both a V gene segment and a J gene segment. A rearrangement was called productive if the CDR3 had no stop codons and remained in frame with V and J, and every other rearrangement was called non-productive. Following IMGT convention, CDR3 was defined as the stretch from the second conserved V-encoded cysteine to the conserved J-encoded phenylalanine. The earlier analysis of fewer than 750 of the donors excluded sequences that lacked an unambiguous match to a single V gene segment. An earlier analysis of several hundred of the donors called V segments functional above 56.7% productive rearrangements and segregating when the between-donor standard deviation exceeded 5%. To diagnose cytomegalovirus status from the catalog of TCR beta chain sequences, a statistical classification framework was built. A later analysis assigned V and J genes by comparing TCR nucleotide sequences with IMGT/GENE-DB human TR gene sequences. In a later analysis, CDR3 sequences and most-parsimonious VDJ recombination scenarios were assigned using the TCRdist pipeline. In a later analysis, every TCR beta chain was defined by the combination of its CDR3 amino acid sequence and its V-gene family, and reads without a unique V-gene family were dropped. In a later analysis, 500 to 700 highly shared, low-generation-probability nucleotide sequences were removed to address suspected cross-contamination and a sequencing artifact. A later analysis calculated a clonal expansion index for each public chain from normalized within-repertoire ranks of inferred template counts. A later analysis computed generation probabilities with a VDJ recombination model fitted to out-of-frame rearrangements, and checked the results against IGoR. In a later analysis, hypergeometric tests were used to score TCR-TCR, TCR-HLA and TCR-CMV co-occurrence, with a repertoire-size bias correction applied to TCR pairs. In a later analysis, false discovery rates were estimated by permuting HLA or CMV assignments 20 times. In a later analysis, co-occurring TCRs were grouped with DBSCAN, and TCRdist sequence similarity was added when clustering was performed within HLA-allele-positive subsets. For co-occurrence clustering, repertoires with fewer than 30,000 or more than 120,000 public chains were excluded, along with five repertoires with anomalous nucleotide sharing. Imported from immuneACCESS, the table was reduced by TCRdb to in-frame sequences with V and J called. These copies leave out some clones; in studies compared against another copy, an unresolved V gene accounts for under half, and the cause of the remainder is not known. V, J and clone size reflect that table, while D and trimming were determined from the DNA. Here the sample has approximately 190,000 clones; over 80% occur a single time. The ten top clones hold about 5.7% of the sample.

This clone was counted once. The antigen it binds to is not known. No base qualities exist here, and no much larger clone lies one base off it. Beyond this particular receptor, the publication reports: A cluster of highly shared sequence variants was judged likely to be a technical artifact of the sequencing pipeline. Because some donors lacked HLA typing at each locus, the association tests relied only on the typed subset. The earlier analysis of almost 600 of the donors excluded 15 to 20 rarely observed V segments, including chromosome 9 orphons, because counts were too low. In a later analysis, HLA-associated TCR beta chains showed more clonal expansion and lower generation probabilities than non-associated chains that were equally common. Cytomegalovirus status was reported to be diagnosed by the classifier with high specificity and sensitivity in both the original and validation cohorts. A further reported finding was that TCR beta sequences accurately predicted the HLA-A and HLA-B alleles for most subjects in the first cohort. An association between a missense DCLRE1C variant and V-gene and J-gene trimming of TCR beta chains was found in a later genetic analysis and replicated in an independent cohort. In vitro tests confirmed that a few of the cytomegalovirus-associated TCR beta chains recognize cytomegalovirus antigens. While some public TCRs were present in many individuals, most TCR sequences turned up only very rarely across donors. For the cohort, immune exposure information was limited to CMV serostatus. A later analysis found that TCR association rates varied across HLA loci, with DRB1 alleles showing the most associated TCRs and HLA-C alleles the fewest. According to a later analysis, most CMV-associated TCR beta chains appeared to be HLA-restricted, and the HLA associations seemed to be driven largely by CMV exposure. Linkage disequilibrium might explain the correlated functional status among segregating V segments, but an unknown experimental factor could not be ruled out. The authors suggested that the approach could potentially be extended to other disease states and immunological phenotypes. The study gave a list of around 170 TCR beta chains associated with cytomegalovirus. Broadly in line with IMGT annotations, most TCR beta V segments showed up in productive rearrangements about 90% or about 30% of the time in an earlier analysis of around 550 of the donors. Roughly uniform sequencing depth across donors was assumed in presence/absence analyses, although this assumption may not hold. The 87-base-pair reads could not distinguish some IMGT-functional V segments, including TRBV6-2 and TRBV6-3, so those segments were excluded. When HLA alleles, especially DR and DQ, strongly co-occurred, TCR associations were difficult to assign to individual alleles. At a false discovery rate of 0.05, a later analysis linked around 15,000 TCR beta sequences to specific HLA alleles. Only TCR beta chains were sequenced in this cohort, and the absence of alpha or paired-chain data limited detectable features. According to a later analysis, parvovirus B19, influenza, CMV and Epstein-Barr virus appeared linked to several top co-occurrence clusters. In a later genetic analysis, fewer N-insertions in productive TCRs were reported among donors in an Asian-associated ancestry cluster than the approximately 710-donor mean.

The cohort consisted of approximately 670 healthy bone marrow donors. Cohort members were all nominally healthy when sampled, although unrecorded immune exposures were likely present. The donor tested CMV seropositive, placing the donor among the roughly 300 seropositive members of the cohort. Every donor gave a peripheral blood sample, and the peripheral blood mononuclear cells from that sample were used for TCR beta sequencing. Genomic DNA was extracted from the blood cell samples with the Qiagen DNeasy Blood Extraction Kit. Material for sequencing was PBMCs. The sequence joins TRBV28 to TRBJ2-2; TRBD1 could be the D gene, as 5 bases match. This receptor was obtained from a man between 40 and 49 years old in good health and CMV-seropositive. The CDR3: CASSLRRTWELFF. The DNA sequence is given as TGTGCCAGCAGTTTGAGGCGGACATGGGAGCTGTTTTTT.